The next 5 T cell receptor beta chains were all read from a single sample in a study of T-cell reconstitution after alpha-beta-depleted transplantation in children. Preparation of the TCRbeta library was carried out with unique molecular identifiers. TCRdb re-called the PCR reads with MiXCR, one entry per CDR3 protein. The sample contains roughly 48,000 distinct CDR3 sequences, 5% to 6.5% of which appear only once. The sequencing used PBMCs, mostly from graft donor cells, collected 60 days after TCRalphabeta/CD19-depleted stem cell transplant. These receptors came from a female patient aged 2-10 years who had a stem cell transplant for aplastic anemia, so the T cells may come from the graft donor.

This chain uses TRBV18 with TRBJ2-3, with 11 nucleotides matching TRBD2. V lost 4 bases, J lost 7 bases, and 7 bases stayed unmatched. This CDR3 region has 15 residues. Germline CDR1 reads KGHSH; CDR2 reads LQKENI. The CDR3 protein is CASSRPTSGIYTQYF. For the CDR3, the DNA is TGTGCCAGCTCACGCCCGACTAGCGGGATTTATACGCAGTATTTT. Complete variable domain (other parts from reference TRBV18 and TRBJ2-3): NAGVMQNPRHLVRRRGQEARLRCSPMKGHSHVYWYRQLPEEGLKFMVYLQKENIIDESGMPKERFSAEFPKEGPSILRIQQVVRGDSAAYFCASSRPTSGIYTQYFGPGTRLTVL.

A remark on this clonotype: A much larger clonotype is one base distant, so this may be a read error. The chain uses TRBV5-1 and TRBJ2-5; D call uncertain. Trimming removed 0 bases from V and 2 bases from J, with 5 bases in between. Germline-derived CDR1 and CDR2 are SGHRS and YFSETQ. The CDR3 has 13 residues. The CDR3 loop reads CASSLGRQETQYF. As DNA, the CDR3 is TGCGCCAGCAGCTTGGGCAGGCAAGAGACCCAGTACTTC. Based on the CDR3 plus reference TRBV5-1 and TRBJ2-5, the full variable domain is KAGVTQTPRYLIKTRGQQVTLSCSPISGHRSVSWYQQTPGQGLQFLFEYFSETQRNKGNFPGRFSGRQFSNSRSEMNVSTLELGDSALYLCASSLGRQETQYFGPGTRLLVL.

This clonotype has at least ten counts. This chain uses TRBV20-1 with TRBJ1-2; D remains unclear. The V end lost 3 bases, the J end lost 3 bases, and 14 bases lay between the germline ends. There are 14 residues in the CDR3. Per germline, CDR1 DFQATT and CDR2 SNEGSKA (reference sequence). CDR3 nucleotides: TGCAGTGCTAGTGGGGTGACCGTGGACTATGGCTACACCTTC. Amino acids: CSASGVTVDYGYTF.

This clonotype was found many times. This chain uses TRBV4-3 with TRBJ1-6; 7 nucleotides line up with TRBD1. There are 15 residues in the CDR3. Per the germline V gene, CDR1 is LGHNA and CDR2 is YSLEER. After removal of 1 base from V and 11 bases from J, the junction contained 8 bases not matched to a gene. The CDR3 coding sequence is TGCGCCAGCAGCCAAGGTGGGACAGCACTTACACCCCTCCACTTT. It translates to CASSQGGTALTPLHF.

This clonotype was counted ten times or more. V and J are TRBV24-1 and TRBJ2-1; 10 bases are shared with TRBD2. After removal of 1 base from V and 10 bases from J, the junction contained 9 bases not matched to a gene. The CDR3 spans 16 residues. Germline CDR1 and CDR2: KGHDR and SFDVKD. This chain's CDR3 is CATSDFTLAGAMEQFF. CDR3 sequence (DNA): TGTGCCACCAGTGATTTCACGCTAGCGGGAGCTATGGAGCAGTTCTTC.